The rows below give T cell receptor beta chains drawn from one sample of a study of beta chain features in type 1 diabetes. This table comes from immunoSEQ multiplex PCR, and its TCRdb copy is limited to in-frame clones, with some not included. The sample yields roughly 310,000 clones, roughly 11% seen once. Sequencing was carried out using naive CD4+ T cells from blood. Receptors originate from a woman in her twenties or thirties in good health. The CDR3 runs from the conserved cysteine through the conserved F or W. The D gene is left open where the match is weak. The size of a clone is reported for some rows only, either as once, few or many, or as a class for expanded clones.

j_call v_call clone_size d_call cdr3_aa cdr3_nt
TRBJ2-3 TRBV5-1 - - CASSTADTQYF TGCGCCAGCAGCACCGCGGATACGCAGTATTTT
TRBJ1-2 TRBV5-4 few - CASSPVAPGEGSYTF TGTGCCAGCAGCCCCGTCGCGCCGGGGGAAGGAAGCTACACCTTC
TRBJ2-1 TRBV5-1 - TRBD2 CASSLVAGVYNEQFF TGCGCCAGCAGCTTGGTAGCGGGAGTGTACAATGAGCAGTTCTTC
TRBJ1-2 TRBV6-5 few - CASRQNTNYGYTF TGTGCCAGCAGACAGAATACTAACTATGGCTACACCTTC
TRBJ2-1 TRBV7-3 - TRBD2 CASSLTGTSGNNEQFF TGTGCCAGCAGCTTAACAGGGACTAGCGGGAACAATGAGCAGTTCTTC
TRBJ1-4 TRBV4-2 few TRBD1 CASSQGTQGNEKLFF TGTGCCAGCAGCCAAGGAACACAGGGGAATGAAAAACTGTTTTTT
TRBJ2-3 TRBV5-4 few TRBD2 CASSLAGLGTDTQYF TGTGCCAGCAGCTTGGCCGGACTAGGCACAGATACGCAGTATTTT
TRBJ2-1 TRBV9 - TRBD1 CASSETGQGHNEQFF TGTGCCAGCAGCGAGACGGGACAGGGGCACAATGAGCAGTTCTTC
TRBJ2-5 TRBV9 few TRBD2 CASSVEGSGILKETQYF TGTGCCAGCAGCGTAGAAGGTAGCGGGATACTTAAAGAGACCCAGTACTTC
TRBJ1-5 TRBV5-1 - - CASSLGQGSNQPQHF TGCGCCAGCAGCTTGGGGCAGGGGAGCAATCAGCCCCAGCATTTT
TRBJ1-2 TRBV29-1 - - CSVGERALPTYGYTF TGCAGCGTCGGGGAGAGGGCTCTCCCTACCTATGGCTACACCTTC
TRBJ2-1 TRBV7-9 few - CASSKHGATSLRQFF TGTGCCAGCAGCAAACATGGTGCGACTAGTTTGAGGCAGTTCTTC
TRBJ2-5 TRBV20-1 - - CSSWAEETQYF TGCAGCAGCTGGGCCGAAGAGACCCAGTACTTC
TRBJ2-7 TRBV6-6 - - CASSYAGSPYEQYF TGTGCCAGCAGTTACGCCGGTTCCCCCTACGAGCAGTACTTC
TRBJ2-1 TRBV7-9 - TRBD2 CASSLEGSGGDEQFF TGTGCCAGCAGCTTAGAGGGGAGCGGGGGCGATGAGCAGTTCTTC
TRBJ2-1 TRBV7-9 - - CASSVWAEQFF TGTGCCAGCAGCGTGTGGGCTGAGCAGTTCTTC
TRBJ1-5 TRBV28 few TRBD1 CASSSGQSSNQPQHF TGTGCCAGCAGTTCGGGACAGTCTAGCAATCAGCCCCAGCATTTT